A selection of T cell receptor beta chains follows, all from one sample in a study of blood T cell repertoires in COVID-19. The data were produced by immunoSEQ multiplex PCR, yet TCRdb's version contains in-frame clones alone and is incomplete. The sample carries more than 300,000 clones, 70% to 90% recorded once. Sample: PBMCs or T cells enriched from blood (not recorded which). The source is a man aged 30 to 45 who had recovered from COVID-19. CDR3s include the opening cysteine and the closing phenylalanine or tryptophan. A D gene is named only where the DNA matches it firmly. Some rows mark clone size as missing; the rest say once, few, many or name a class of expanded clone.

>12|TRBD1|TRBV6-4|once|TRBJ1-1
CASSGAGGEAFF
TGTGCCAGCAGTGGGGCAGGGGGAGAAGCTTTCTTT
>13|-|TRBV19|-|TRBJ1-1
CASSPTLNTEAFF
TGTGCCAGTAGCCCGACACTGAACACTGAAGCTTTCTTT
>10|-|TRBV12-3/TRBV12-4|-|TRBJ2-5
CASSSTRKYF
TGTGCCAGCAGTTCGACACGCAAGTACTTC
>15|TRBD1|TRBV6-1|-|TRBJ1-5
CASSEGTGGVQPQHF
TGTGCCAGCAGTGAAGGGACAGGGGGCGTTCAGCCCCAGCATTTT
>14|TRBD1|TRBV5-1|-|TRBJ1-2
CASSTGQVLYGYTF
TGCGCCAGTAGTACGGGACAGGTCTTATATGGCTACACCTTC
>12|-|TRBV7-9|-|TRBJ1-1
CASSLGAGEAFF
TGTGCCAGCAGCTTAGGGGCAGGGGAAGCTTTCTTT
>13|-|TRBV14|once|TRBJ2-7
CASSPLGGYEQYF
TGTGCCAGCAGCCCTCTTGGCGGCTACGAGCAGTACTTC
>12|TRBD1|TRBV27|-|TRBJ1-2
CASSTGGHGYTF
TGTGCCAGCAGCACAGGGGGCCATGGCTACACCTTC
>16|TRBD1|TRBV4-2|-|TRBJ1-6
CASSQEDGRGPSPLHF
TGTGCCAGCAGCCAAGAGGACGGCAGGGGGCCTTCACCCCTCCACTTT
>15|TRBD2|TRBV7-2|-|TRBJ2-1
CASSSRLAGYNEQFF
TGTGCCAGCAGCTCCAGACTAGCGGGGTACAATGAGCAGTTCTTC
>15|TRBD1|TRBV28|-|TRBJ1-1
CASATPEGAGTEAFF
TGTGCCAGCGCAACGCCCGAGGGGGCGGGCACTGAAGCTTTCTTT
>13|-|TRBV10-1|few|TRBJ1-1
CASSSGGNTEAFF
TGCGCCAGCAGTTCGGGGGGGAACACTGAAGCTTTCTTT
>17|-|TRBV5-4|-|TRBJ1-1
CASSGLPDGLMNTEAFF
TGTGCCAGCAGCGGGCTCCCGGACGGACTCATGAACACTGAAGCTTTCTTT
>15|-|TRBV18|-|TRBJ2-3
CASSPPMGAGDTQYF
TGTGCCAGCTCACCACCGATGGGGGCGGGAGATACGCAGTATTTT
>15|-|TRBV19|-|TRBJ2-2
CASTLDRGWTGELFF
TGTGCCAGTACCCTAGATAGGGGATGGACCGGGGAGCTGTTTTTT
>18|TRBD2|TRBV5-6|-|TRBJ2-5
CASSLFGALATYQETQYF
TGTGCCAGCAGCTTGTTCGGGGCACTAGCGACCTACCAAGAGACCCAGTACTTC
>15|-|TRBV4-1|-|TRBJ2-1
CASSQVAQDYNEQFF
TGCGCCAGCAGCCAAGTTGCGCAAGACTACAATGAGCAGTTCTTC
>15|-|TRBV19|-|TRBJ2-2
CASSIWRVNTGELFF
TGTGCCAGTAGTATCTGGAGGGTTAACACCGGGGAGCTGTTTTTT
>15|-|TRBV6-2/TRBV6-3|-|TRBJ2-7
CASSPSDYFSYEQYF
TGTGCCAGCAGCCCTTCCGACTACTTCTCCTACGAGCAGTACTTC
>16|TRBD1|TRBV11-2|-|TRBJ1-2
CASSLESTRGVYGYTF
TGTGCCAGCAGCTTAGAGTCCACCAGGGGGGTCTATGGCTACACCTTC
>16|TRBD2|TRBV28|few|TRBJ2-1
CASSPAGGAGYNEQFF
TGTGCCAGCAGTCCCGCGGGGGGGGCAGGGTACAATGAGCAGTTCTTC
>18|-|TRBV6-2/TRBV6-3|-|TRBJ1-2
CASSPEGGARVAGYGYTF
TGTGCCAGCAGCCCTGAGGGAGGGGCGAGGGTCGCGGGCTATGGCTACACCTTC
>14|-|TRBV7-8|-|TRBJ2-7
CASSFTGRNYEQYF
TGTGCCAGCAGCTTTACAGGGAGAAACTACGAGCAGTACTTC
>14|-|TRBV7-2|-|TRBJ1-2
CASSQRPGPYGYTF
TGTGCCAGCAGCCAAAGACCAGGGCCCTATGGCTACACCTTC
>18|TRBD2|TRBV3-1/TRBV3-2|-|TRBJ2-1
CASSQVGPSGGPDNEQFF
TGTGCCAGCAGCCAAGTGGGTCCTAGCGGGGGGCCCGACAATGAGCAGTTCTTC
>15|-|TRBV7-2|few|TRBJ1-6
CASSLRVGGDSPLHF
TGTGCCAGCAGCCTCAGGGTAGGCGGAGATTCACCCCTCCACTTT
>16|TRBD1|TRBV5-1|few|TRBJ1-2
CASSFGTAQGIVGYTF
TGCGCCAGCAGCTTCGGGACAGCCCAAGGAATTGTTGGCTACACCTTC
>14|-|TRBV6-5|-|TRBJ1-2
CASSSRQPIYGYTF
TGTGCCAGCAGTTCCCGACAGCCTATCTATGGCTACACCTTC
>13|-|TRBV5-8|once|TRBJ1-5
CASSPDRHQPQHF
TGTGCCAGCAGCCCAGACAGGCATCAGCCCCAGCATTTT
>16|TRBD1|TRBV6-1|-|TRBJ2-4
CASSEWDRPGENIQYF
TGTGCCAGCAGTGAATGGGACAGGCCCGGGGAAAACATTCAGTACTTC
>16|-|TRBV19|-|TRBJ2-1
CASIPTGSSSYNEQFF
TGTGCCAGTATTCCAACAGGGTCCAGCTCCTACAATGAGCAGTTCTTC
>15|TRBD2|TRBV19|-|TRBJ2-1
CASSIIAGEYNEQFF
TGTGCCAGTAGTATCATAGCGGGGGAGTACAATGAGCAGTTCTTC
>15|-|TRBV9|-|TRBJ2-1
CASSVAGESYNEQFF
TGTGCCAGCAGCGTAGCCGGTGAATCCTACAATGAGCAGTTCTTC
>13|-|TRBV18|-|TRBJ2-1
CASSPDSYNEQFF
TGTGCCAGCTCACCCGACAGCTACAATGAGCAGTTCTTC
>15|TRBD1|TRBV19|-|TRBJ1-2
CASSSGQASNYGYTF
TGTGCCAGTAGTTCAGGACAGGCCTCTAACTATGGCTACACCTTC
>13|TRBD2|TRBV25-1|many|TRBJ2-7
CASSGSGSYEQYF
TGTGCCAGCAGTGGGAGCGGGAGCTACGAGCAGTACTTC
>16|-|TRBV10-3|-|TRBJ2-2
CAISESGGTFTGELFF
TGTGCCATCAGTGAGTCGGGGGGAACTTTCACCGGGGAGCTGTTTTTT
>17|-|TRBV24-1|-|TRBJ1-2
CATSDSSSQGLHYGYTF
TGTGCCACCAGTGATTCCAGTTCACAGGGTTTGCACTATGGCTACACCTTC
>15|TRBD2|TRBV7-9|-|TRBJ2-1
CASRTTDLLAGEEFF
TGTGCCAGCAGGACAACCGACCTACTAGCGGGTGAAGAGTTCTTC
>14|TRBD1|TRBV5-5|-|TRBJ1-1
CASSVTRQGSEAFF
TGTGCCAGCAGCGTAACGCGACAGGGTTCTGAAGCTTTCTTT
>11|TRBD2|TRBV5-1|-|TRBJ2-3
CASSFSGTQYF
TGCGCCAGCAGCTTTAGCGGGACGCAGTATTTT
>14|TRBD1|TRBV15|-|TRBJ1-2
CATNSDRGRDGYTF
TGTGCCACCAACTCAGACAGGGGGCGGGATGGCTACACCTTC
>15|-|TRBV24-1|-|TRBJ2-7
CATSDPGTGSYEQYF
TGTGCCACCAGTGACCCGGGGACTGGCTCCTACGAGCAGTACTTC
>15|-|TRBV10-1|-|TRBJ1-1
CASSHGDTLNTEAFF
TGCGCCAGCAGTCATGGGGACACCCTGAACACTGAAGCTTTCTTT
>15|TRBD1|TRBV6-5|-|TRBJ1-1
CASSRRTGENTEAFF
TGTGCCAGCAGCCGCAGGACAGGAGAGAACACTGAAGCTTTCTTT
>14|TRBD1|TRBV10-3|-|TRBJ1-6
CATNYRGLGAPLHF
TGTGCCACCAACTACAGGGGTTTGGGAGCACCCCTCCACTTT
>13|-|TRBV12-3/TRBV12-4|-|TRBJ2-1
CASSWGTYNEQFF
TGTGCCAGCAGTTGGGGCACCTACAATGAGCAGTTCTTC
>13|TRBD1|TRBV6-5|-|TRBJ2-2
CASGQGVTGELFF
TGTGCCAGCGGGCAGGGGGTCACCGGGGAGCTGTTTTTT
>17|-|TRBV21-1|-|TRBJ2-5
CASSKDLLGLKKETQYF
TGTGCCAGCAGCAAAGACCTCTTGGGGCTTAAGAAGGAGACCCAGTACTTC
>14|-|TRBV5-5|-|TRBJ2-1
CASSLGHRYNEQFF
TGTGCCAGCAGCCTGGGTCACAGGTACAATGAGCAGTTCTTC
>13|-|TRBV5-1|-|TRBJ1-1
CASSLSGWGEAFF
TGCGCCAGCAGCTTGTCGGGGTGGGGTGAAGCTTTCTTT
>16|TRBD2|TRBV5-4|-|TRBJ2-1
CASSLAMTSGHNEQFF
TGTGCCAGCAGCTTGGCCATGACTAGCGGACACAATGAGCAGTTCTTC
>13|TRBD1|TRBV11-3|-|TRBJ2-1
CASSTQGANEQFF
TGTGCCAGCAGCACCCAGGGGGCGAATGAGCAGTTCTTC
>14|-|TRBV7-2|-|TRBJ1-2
CASASPNGNYGYTF
TGTGCCAGCGCCAGCCCGAACGGGAACTATGGCTACACCTTC
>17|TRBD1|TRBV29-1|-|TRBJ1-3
CSVEDGDRDVSGNTIYF
TGCAGCGTTGAAGACGGGGACAGAGATGTCTCTGGAAACACCATATATTTT
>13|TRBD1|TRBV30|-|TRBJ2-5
CAYGQGAAETQYF
TGTGCCTACGGTCAGGGGGCGGCGGAGACCCAGTACTTC
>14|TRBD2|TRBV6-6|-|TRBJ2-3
CASTLGGATDTQYF
TGTGCCAGCACCCTCGGGGGGGCCACAGATACGCAGTATTTT
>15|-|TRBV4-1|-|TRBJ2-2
CASSQRGADTGELFF
TGCGCCAGCAGCCAACGGGGGGCAGACACCGGGGAGCTGTTTTTT
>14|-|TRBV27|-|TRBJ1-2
CASTKQAGREGYTF
TGTGCCAGCACCAAGCAGGCGGGGCGGGAAGGCTACACCTTC